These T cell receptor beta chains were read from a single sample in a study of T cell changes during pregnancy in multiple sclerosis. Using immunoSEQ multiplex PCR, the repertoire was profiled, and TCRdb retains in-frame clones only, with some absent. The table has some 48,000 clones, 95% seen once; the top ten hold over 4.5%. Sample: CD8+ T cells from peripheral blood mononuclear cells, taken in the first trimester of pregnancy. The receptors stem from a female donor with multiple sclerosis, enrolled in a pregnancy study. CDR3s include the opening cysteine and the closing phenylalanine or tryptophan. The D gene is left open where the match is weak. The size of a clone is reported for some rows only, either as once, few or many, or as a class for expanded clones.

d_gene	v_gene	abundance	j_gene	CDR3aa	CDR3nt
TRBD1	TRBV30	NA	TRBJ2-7	CAWSGFDRVGVEQYF	TGTGCCTGGAGTGGGTTCGACAGGGTGGGGGTCGAGCAGTACTTC
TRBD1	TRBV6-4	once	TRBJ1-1	CASRDRGENTEAFF	TGTGCCAGCAGAGACAGGGGTGAGAACACTGAAGCTTTCTTT
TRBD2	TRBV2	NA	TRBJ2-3	CASSWTSGSTDTQYF	TGTGCCAGCAGTTGGACTAGCGGGAGTACAGATACGCAGTATTTT
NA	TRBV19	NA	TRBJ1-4	CASSIWRQAEKLFF	TGTGCCAGTAGTATTTGGAGACAGGCTGAAAAACTGTTTTTT
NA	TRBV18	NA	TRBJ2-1	CASSPRDASVNEQFF	TGTGCCAGCTCACCGCGGGACGCATCCGTCAATGAGCAGTTCTTC
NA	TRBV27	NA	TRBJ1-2	CASSFSGLGGYTF	TGTGCCAGCAGTTTCTCAGGGCTTGGGGGCTACACCTTC
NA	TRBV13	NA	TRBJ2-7	CASSLGTESYEQYF	TGTGCCAGCAGCTTAGGGACAGAGTCCTACGAGCAGTACTTC
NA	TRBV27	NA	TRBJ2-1	CASTPEVQRAGYEQFF	TGTGCCAGCACGCCAGAGGTCCAGCGGGCTGGCTATGAGCAGTTCTTC
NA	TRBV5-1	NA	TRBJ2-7	CASRSGSSYEQYF	TGCGCCAGCCGTAGCGGCAGCTCCTACGAGCAGTACTTC
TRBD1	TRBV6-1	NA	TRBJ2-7	CASSVSETGNSYEQYF	TGTGCCAGCAGTGTTTCGGAGACAGGGAACTCCTACGAGCAGTACTTC
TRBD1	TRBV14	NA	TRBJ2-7	CASSHGTGPYEQYF	TGTGCCAGCAGCCATGGGACAGGGCCCTACGAGCAGTACTTC
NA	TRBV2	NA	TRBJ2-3	CASKVANTDTQYF	TGTGCCAGCAAGGTAGCGAACACAGATACGCAGTATTTT
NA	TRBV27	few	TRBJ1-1	CATFGKAEAFF	TGTGCCACCTTCGGGAAAGCTGAAGCTTTCTTT
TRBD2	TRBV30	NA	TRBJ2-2	CACPRAGVNTGELFF	TGTGCCTGCCCTAGAGCGGGAGTCAATACCGGGGAGCTGTTTTTT
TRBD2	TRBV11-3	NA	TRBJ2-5	CASSWGLAGEETQYF	TGTGCCAGCAGCTGGGGTCTAGCGGGGGAAGAGACCCAGTACTTC
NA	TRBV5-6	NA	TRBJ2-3	CASSWDIDVNTQYF	TGTGCCAGCAGCTGGGACATCGACGTGAATACGCAGTATTTT
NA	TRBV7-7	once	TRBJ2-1	CASSQNTGSLGNEQFF	TGTGCCAGCAGCCAAAATACAGGGAGTTTAGGCAATGAGCAGTTCTTC
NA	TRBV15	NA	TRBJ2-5	CATSSDDSTEETQYF	TGTGCCACCAGCAGTGACGACAGTACTGAAGAGACCCAGTACTTC
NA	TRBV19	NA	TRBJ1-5	CASTIGTLNQPQHF	TGTGCCAGTACTATCGGGACACTAAATCAGCCCCAGCATTTT
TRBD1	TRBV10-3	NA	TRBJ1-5	CAISSPPDSTGKGQPQHF	TGTGCCATCAGTAGTCCTCCAGACTCGACAGGGAAGGGGCAGCCCCAGCATTTT
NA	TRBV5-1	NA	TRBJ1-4	CASSLSGGSNEKLFF	TGCGCCAGCAGCTTGAGTGGGGGCAGTAATGAAAAACTGTTTTTT
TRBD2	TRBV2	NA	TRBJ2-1	CALMGEGPTDEQFF	TGTGCCCTTATGGGGGAGGGCCCTACGGATGAGCAGTTCTTC
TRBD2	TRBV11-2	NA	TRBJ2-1	CASSFALAVNEQFF	TGTGCCAGCAGCTTCGCCCTAGCGGTTAATGAGCAGTTCTTC
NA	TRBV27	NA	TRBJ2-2	CASSPQGPGELFF	TGTGCCAGCAGTCCTCAGGGGCCCGGGGAGCTGTTTTTT
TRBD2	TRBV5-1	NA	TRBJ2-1	CASSPGTSGITEQFF	TGCGCCAGCAGCCCCGGGACTAGCGGGATTACTGAGCAGTTCTTC
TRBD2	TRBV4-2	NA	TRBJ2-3	CASSQEFGGGFLAGVGSDTQYF	TGTGCCAGCAGCCAAGAATTCGGGGGGGGATTCCTAGCGGGAGTAGGCTCAGATACGCAGTATTTT
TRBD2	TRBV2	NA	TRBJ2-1	CASSEQTSGRYEQFF	TGTGCCAGCAGTGAGCAGACTAGCGGGAGATATGAGCAGTTCTTC
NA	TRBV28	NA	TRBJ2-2	CASSLPQTNTGELFF	TGTGCCAGCAGTTTACCGCAGACGAACACCGGGGAGCTGTTTTTT
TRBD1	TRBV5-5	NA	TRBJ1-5	CASSLGTGHQPQHF	TGTGCCAGCAGCCTCGGGACAGGGCATCAGCCCCAGCATTTT
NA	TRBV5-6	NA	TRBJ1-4	CASTWGGANEKLFF	TGTGCCAGCACCTGGGGGGGTGCTAATGAAAAACTGTTTTTT
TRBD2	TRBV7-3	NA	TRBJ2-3	CASSLNLYGRETDTQYF	TGTGCCAGCAGCTTAAACCTATACGGGAGGGAGACAGATACGCAGTATTTT
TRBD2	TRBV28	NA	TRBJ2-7	CASSPPGLGVSEQYF	TGTGCCAGCAGTCCCCCGGGACTAGGGGTAAGCGAGCAGTACTTC
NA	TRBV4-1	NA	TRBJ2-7	CASSQVLGYEQYF	TGCGCCAGCAGCCAGGTCCTCGGCTACGAGCAGTACTTC
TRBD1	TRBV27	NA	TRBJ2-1	CASRDRGWNEQFF	TGTGCCAGCAGGGACAGGGGGTGGAATGAGCAGTTCTTC
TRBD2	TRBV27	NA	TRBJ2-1	CASRPTSGSGNEQFF	TGTGCCAGCAGGCCTACTAGCGGGAGTGGGAATGAGCAGTTCTTC
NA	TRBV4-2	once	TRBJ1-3	CASSQARRGSGNTIYF	TGTGCCAGCAGCCAAGCCCGCAGGGGATCAGGAAACACCATATATTTT
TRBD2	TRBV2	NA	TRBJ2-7	CASSPRASGAHEQYF	TGTGCCAGCAGCCCCCGGGCTAGCGGGGCCCACGAGCAGTACTTC
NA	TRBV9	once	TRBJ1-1	CASAKREGAVAFF	TGTGCCAGCGCCAAGCGGGAAGGGGCGGTTGCTTTCTTT
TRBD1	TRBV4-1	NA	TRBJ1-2	CASSQDSGGYYGYTF	TGCGCCAGCAGCCAAGATTCAGGGGGCTACTATGGCTACACCTTC
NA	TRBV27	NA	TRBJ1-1	CASSLWQGTEAFF	TGTGCCAGCAGTTTATGGCAGGGGACTGAAGCTTTCTTT
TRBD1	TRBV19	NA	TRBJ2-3	CASGQGMDTQYF	TGTGCCAGCGGACAGGGGATGGATACGCAGTATTTT
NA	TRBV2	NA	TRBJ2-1	CASTGNEQFF	TGTGCCAGCACAGGAAATGAGCAGTTCTTC
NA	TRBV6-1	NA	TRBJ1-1	CASSDRPGGAEAFF	TGTGCCAGCTCGGATCGACCGGGGGGGGCTGAAGCTTTCTTT
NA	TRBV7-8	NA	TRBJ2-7	CASSPRQVSREQYF	TGTGCCAGCAGCCCGAGACAGGTTTCGCGAGAGCAGTACTTC
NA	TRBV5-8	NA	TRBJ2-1	CASSPQEVAALYNEQFF	TGTGCCAGCAGCCCACAAGAAGTAGCGGCTCTTTACAATGAGCAGTTCTTC
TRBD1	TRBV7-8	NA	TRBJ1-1	CASSLVGGAAEAFF	TGTGCCAGCAGCTTAGTAGGGGGCGCAGCCGAAGCTTTCTTT
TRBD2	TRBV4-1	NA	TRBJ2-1	CASSSEIPGLVSYEQFF	TGCGCCAGCAGCTCCGAAATCCCGGGACTAGTGTCTTATGAGCAGTTCTTC
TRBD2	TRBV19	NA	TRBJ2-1	CASSWGGDNEQFF	TGTGCCAGTAGTTGGGGGGGGGACAATGAGCAGTTCTTC
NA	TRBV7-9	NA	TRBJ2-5	CASSLTRNRETQYF	TGTGCCAGCAGCTTAACCAGGAATCGGGAGACCCAGTACTTC